The 31 T cell receptor beta chains in this list originate from one sample, sequenced in a study of breast tumors, draining lymph nodes, adjacent tissues (dated by TCRdb to 2015 to 2016). Receptor amplification or capture employed multiplex PCR. The sequencing machine was an Illumina HiSeq 2000. The public reads were reanalyzed by TCRdb: fastp trimming at Q25, MiXCR alignment, in-frame beta chains only. Identical CDR3 proteins give one entry, which carries the most common genes and DNA. In this sample the table shows tens of thousands of distinct CDR3 sequences, 50% of which occur a single time. 7.5% to 9% of the sample is in the top ten clones. The sequencing input was breast tumor tissue. The receptors come from a female donor with breast cancer. Some clones in this sample may be carry-over from other donors' samples.

Ten or more counts support this clonotype. The chain is built from TRBV11-2 and TRBJ2-4, with no clear D. The germline V gene encodes CDR1 SGHAT and CDR2 FQNNGV. Trimming took 7 bases from V and 0 from J, leaving 13 bases between them. The CDR3 is 15 residues long. CDR3 residues: CASTSFTIAKNIQYF. The CDR3 DNA follows: TGTGCCAGCACTTCCTTCACGATAGCCAAAAACATTCAGTACTTC.

Judged by abundance, this clonotype is medium-sized. The chain carries TRBV15 and TRBJ1-2; D gene uncertain. Deletions cut 0 bases from V and 0 bases from J, with 8 bases between. The CDR3 has 15 amino acids. CDR1 and CDR2 from the germline V gene are LNHNV and YYDKDF (reference sequence). The CDR3 is CATSRDPGANYGYTF. The CDR3 DNA reads as TGTGCCACCAGCAGAGATCCAGGAGCTAACTATGGCTACACCTTC. The full variable domain, its missing parts supplied by reference TRBV15 and TRBJ1-2, is DAMVIQNPRYQVTQFGKPVTLSCSQTLNHNVMYWYQQKSSQAPKLLFHYYDKDFNNEADTPDNFQSRRPNTSFCFLDIRSPGLGDTAMYLCATSRDPGANYGYTFGSGTRLTVV.

The chain carries TRBV12-3 or TRBV12-4 and TRBJ1-5; weak D call: TRBD1 (5 bases). The ends were cut back, 8 bases at V and 6 bases at J, with 17 bases in the middle. The length of the CDR3 is 14 residues. The CDR3 DNA reads TGTGCCAGCTATGAAGGGTCCGGGGGTCAGCCCCAGCATTTT. This translates into CASYEGSGGQPQHF.

J is TRBJ2-5 and V is TRBV5-1; D uncertain. CDR3 length: 13 residues. CDR1 SGHRS and CDR2 YFSETQ come from the germline V gene. V was clipped by 1 base and J by 5 bases, with 9 bases between them. CDR3 nucleotides: TGCGCCAGCAGCTTGAGTGACGGGGAGACCCAGTACTTC. Residues: CASSLSDGETQYF.

There are many counts of this clonotype. A junction end diverges from the germline sequence, so it may reflect a read error. In DNA, the CDR3 is TGCGCCAGCAGCCAAGGGCCCGGGACCGTTGGATTATTC. Amino acid sequence: CASSQGPGTVGLF. This sequence joins TRBV4-3 and TRBJ2-1; D possibly matches TRBD1 or TRBD2 (5 bases each). The V gene's germline CDR1 is LGHNA and CDR2 YSLEER. This CDR3 has 13 amino acids.

This clonotype was seen a handful of times. This likely comes from a read error, as the CDR3 has no conserved phenylalanine or tryptophan at its end. This chain links TRBV24-1 with TRBJ2-2; the D call may be TRBD1 or TRBD2 (7 bases each). CDR1 and CDR2 (germline): KGHDR, SFDVKD. CDR3 size: 14 residues. As DNA, the CDR3 is TGTACCACCAGGGGGACTACCGACACCGGGGAGCTGTTTCTT. Its protein product is CTTRGTTDTGELFL.

With regard to this clonotype: Sequence at one end of the junction differs from germline and may be a read error. The V gene is TRBV19, the J gene TRBJ2-3; TRBD1 agrees at 9 bases. Germline CDR1 is LNHDA and CDR2 is SQIVND (reference sequence). This CDR3 comprises 17 residues. CDR3 bases: TGTACCAGTAGTTTATCCGGGACAGGGCAGAGCACAGATACGCAGTATTTT. It codes for CTSSLSGTGQSTDTQYF.

The rearrangement uses TRBV20-1 and TRBJ2-1, with TRBD2 matching over 16 bases. Germline values: CDR1 DFQATT, CDR2 SNEGSKA (reference sequence). CDR3 length: 18 residues. V lost 5 bases, J lost 2 bases, and 9 bases stayed unmatched. CDR3 amino acids: CSASGLAGGPRAYNEQFF. In DNA, the CDR3 is TGCAGTGCTTCGGGACTAGCGGGAGGGCCTAGGGCCTACAATGAGCAGTTCTTC.

CDR3 DNA sequence: TGTGCCAGCAGCGTCGGGTCGACCTACGAGCAGTACTTC. This translates into CASSVGSTYEQYF. This chain links TRBV7-2 with TRBJ2-7; D not resolved. CDR3 size: 13 residues. The V end lost 5 bases, the J end lost 2 bases, and 10 bases lay between the germline ends. Germline V CDR1 and CDR2: SGHTA, FQGNSA.

This clonotype is medium-sized (0.01 to 0.1%) by share. The V and J genes are TRBV29-1 and TRBJ2-6; a weak D match, TRBD2 (5 bases). The length of the CDR3 is 16 residues. The germline V gene encodes CDR1 SQVTM and CDR2 ANQGSEA. Trimming left V 3 bases short and J 0 bases short, with 12 bases between. CDR3 nucleotides: TGCAGCGTTGAGGGTCGGGGTGTCTCTGGGGCCAACGTCCTGACTTTC. It is translated as CSVEGRGVSGANVLTF.

Ten or more counts support this clonotype. This sequence joins TRBV6-2 or TRBV6-3 and TRBJ2-3; D possibly corresponds to TRBD2 (6 bases). The CDR3 covers 14 residues. Germline CDR1 and CDR2: MNHEY and SVGEGT. The V end lost 5 bases, the J end lost 2 bases, and 11 bases lay between the germline ends. CDR3 in amino acids: CASSPGLATDTQYF. CDR3 DNA: TGTGCCAGCAGTCCGGGACTGGCCACAGATACGCAGTATTTT.

Note on this clonotype: Germline is not matched at one junction end, which may reflect a read error. Here the CDR3 DNA reads TGCGCTAGCAGCCCCGGATACGGCTACGAGCGGTACTTC. This encodes CASSPGYGYERYF. The chain is built from TRBV5-1 and TRBJ2-7, with D uncertain. The CDR3 spans 13 residues. From germline, CDR1 is SGHRS and CDR2 YFSETQ.

This clonotype was detected many times. A much more abundant neighbour one base away suggests this may be a read error. This chain uses TRBV20-1 with TRBJ2-1, with 9 bases lining up with TRBD2. The CDR3 has 14 amino acids. The germline gives CDR1 DFQATT, CDR2 SNEGSKA (reference sequence). CDR3 amino acids: CSAWPSGTYTEQFF. CDR3 in DNA: TGCAGTGCATGGCCTAGCGGGACCTACACTGAGCAGTTCTTC.

The genes are TRBV15 and TRBJ1-2; D gene ambiguous. The CDR3 runs 12 residues. Germline loops: CDR1 LNHNV, CDR2 YYDKDF (reference sequence). V lost 5 bases, J lost 3 bases, and 7 bases lay in between. The CDR3: CATSALDYGYTF. CDR3 nucleotide sequence: TGTGCCACCAGCGCTCTAGACTATGGCTACACCTTC.

The rearrangement links TRBV6-4 to TRBJ1-3; D remains unclear. Between the trimmed V and J ends, which lost 0 bases and 3 bases, there was a span of 15 bases. The CDR3 runs to 17 residues. Germline V CDR1 and CDR2: MRHNA, SNTAGT. The CDR3 DNA sequence: TGTGCCAGCAGTGACTCGTCCGAGGTTGGAGGTGGAAACACCATATATTTT. Encoded protein: CASSDSSEVGGGNTIYF.

This chain joins TRBV19 and TRBJ1-1; 7 bases align to TRBD1. The CDR3 totals 15 residues. With V trimmed by 6 bases and J by 0 bases, 7 bases remained unmatched. The germline V gene has CDR1 LNHDA and CDR2 SQIVND (reference sequence). The CDR3 spells CASSQVDRVNTEAFF. The CDR3 region has the DNA TGTGCCAGTAGCCAAGTCGACAGGGTGAACACTGAAGCTTTCTTT.

This clonotype occurred a few times. The chain recombines TRBV20-1 with TRBJ1-2, with D hard to call. This CDR3 region has 12 residues. Germline-derived CDR1 and CDR2 are DFQATT and SNEGSKA (reference sequence). Trimming pared 3 bases from V and 2 bases from J, leaving 7 bases between. This CDR3 is CSARLSNYGYTF. Here the CDR3 DNA reads TGCAGTGCTAGGTTATCCAACTATGGCTACACCTTC.

The J gene is TRBJ1-1, the V gene TRBV30, with D uncertain. The V gene lost 4 bases and the J gene lost 2 bases, with 11 bases spanning the gap. This CDR3 has 13 residues. CDR1 and CDR2 (germline): GTSNPN, SVGIG (reference sequence). The CDR3 loop reads CAWTDGSNTEAFF. The CDR3 bases are TGTGCCTGGACGGACGGCTCTAACACTGAAGCTTTCTTT.

This clonotype is labeled as medium-sized. The chain uses TRBV7-8 and TRBJ2-7; 9 nucleotides align to TRBD2. This CDR3 has 16 residues. V shed 1 base, J shed 5 bases, and the junction held 9 bases outside the gene matches. Per germline, CDR1 SGHVS and CDR2 FQNEAQ. As DNA, the CDR3 is TGTGCCAGCAGCTTAGAATGGACTAGCGAAGGGAACGAGCAGTACTTC. Its protein is CASSLEWTSEGNEQYF.

The chain uses TRBV12-3 or TRBV12-4 and TRBJ2-7; TRBD2 matches 12 bases. The CDR3 length is 16 residues. Trimming took 5 bases from V and 1 from J; bases not matched to a gene: 6. The CDR3 is CASSETSGSGSYEQYF. In DNA, the CDR3 is TGTGCCAGCAGTGAGACTAGCGGGAGTGGATCCTACGAGCAGTACTTC.

V and J are TRBV7-2 and TRBJ2-7; 10 nucleotides line up with TRBD2. V shed 3 bases, J shed 3 bases, and the junction held 11 bases outside the gene matches. In germline, CDR1 is SGHTA, CDR2 FQGNSA. The CDR3 has 17 residues. The CDR3 reads CASSLFLAGVWDYEQYF. CDR3 sequence (DNA): TGTGCCAGCAGCTTGTTCCTAGCGGGAGTTTGGGACTACGAGCAGTACTTC.

In its sample, this clonotype was seen many times. The rearrangement links TRBV6-5 to TRBJ1-4, with unresolved D. The V and J ends lost 5 bases and 6 bases respectively, with 19 bases between them. This CDR3 region has 16 residues. Germline values: CDR1 MNHEY, CDR2 SVGAGI. The CDR3 sequence is CASSHDRWKADEKLFF. The CDR3 DNA reads TGTGCCAGCAGTCACGATCGGTGGAAGGCCGATGAAAAACTGTTTTTT.

In its sample, this clonotype was seen many times. The chain uses TRBV29-1 and TRBJ2-2; 7 bases are shared with TRBD1. The CDR3 is 14 residues long. V was clipped by 4 bases and J by 7 bases; unmatched bases: 9. Germline V gene sequence: CDR1 SQVTM, CDR2 ANQGSEA. CDR3 region: CSVGGQGDSGELFF. The CDR3 DNA is TGCAGCGTTGGGGGCCAGGGGGATAGCGGGGAGCTGTTTTTT.

This clonotype is medium-sized within its sample. The chain uses TRBV4-2 and TRBJ2-7; 11 positions match TRBD1. V was clipped by 0 bases and J by 0 bases; unmatched bases: 1. The germline CDR1 and CDR2 sequences are LGHNA and YNFKEQ. CDR3 size: 16 residues. CDR3 region: CASSQEGTGGSYEQYF. For the CDR3, the DNA is TGTGCCAGCAGCCAAGAAGGGACAGGGGGCTCCTACGAGCAGTACTTC.

On this clonotype itself: The junction shows a germline mismatch at one end, possibly a read error. The chain recombines TRBV15 with TRBJ2-7; a possible D gene is TRBD1 (6 bases). CDR1 is LNHNV, CDR2 YYDKDF, per germline (reference sequence). CDR3 size: 15 residues. The CDR3 region has the DNA TGTGCCACCAGCAGAGATACCGGCGTTGGGGGCGAGCAGCACTTC. Its protein product is CATSRDTGVGGEQHF.

There are many counts of this clonotype. The chain carries TRBV28 and TRBJ1-2; D is undetermined. The CDR3 has 13 amino acids. Trimming stripped 3 bases from V and 5 bases from J, with 10 bases between. The V gene's germline CDR1 is MDHEN and CDR2 SYDVKM. The DNA for the CDR3 is TGTGCCAGCAGTTTCCCCGGGAGTTATGGCTACACCTTC. It encodes CASSFPGSYGYTF.

About this clonotype: A junction boundary mismatches the germline segment, possibly from a read error. V gene TRBV10-3 combines with J gene TRBJ2-7; 9 nucleotides match TRBD2. Looked up from germline, CDR1 is ENHRY and CDR2 is SYGVKD. This CDR3 comprises 15 residues. The chain's CDR3 is CASSYQTSGAYEQYF. The DNA of the CDR3 is TGTGCCAGCAGTTACCAGACTAGCGGCGCCTACGAGCAGTACTTC.

This clonotype occurred many times. The V and J genes are TRBV6-4 and TRBJ2-1; 10 nucleotides line up with TRBD2. Germline V gene data show CDR1 as MRHNA and CDR2 as SNTAGT. The CDR3 consists of 15 residues. V lost 5 bases, J lost 5 bases, and 6 bases stayed unmatched. CDR3 loop: CASSPGTSDHNEQFF. In nucleotides, the CDR3 is TGTGCCAGCAGTCCCGGGACTAGCGACCACAATGAGCAGTTCTTC.

This rearrangement joins TRBV25-1 to TRBJ2-7, with no clear D. This CDR3 region has 12 residues. In germline, CDR1 is MGHDK, CDR2 SYGVNS. Trimming pared 8 bases from V and 1 base from J, leaving 9 bases between. The CDR3 here is CASQALSYEQYF. CDR3 nucleotides: TGTGCCAGCCAAGCGTTATCCTACGAGCAGTACTTC.

About this clonotype: Mismatch with germline at one junction end may stem from a read error. The chain carries TRBV20-1 and TRBJ2-7; D ambiguous. This CDR3 contains 12 residues. Germline V lookup: CDR1 DFQATT, CDR2 SNEGSKA (reference sequence). CDR3 coding DNA: TGCAGTGCTAGAGATGGCTTGGGCGAGAAGTACTTC. This codes for CSARDGLGEKYF.

The genes are TRBV19 and TRBJ1-1; no clear D gene. The CDR3 length is 13 residues. Germline V gene lookup returns CDR1 LNHDA and CDR2 SQIVND (reference sequence). Trimming stripped 3 bases from V and 1 base from J, with 6 bases between. For the CDR3, the DNA is TGTGCCAGTAGTATTAGCAGGAACACTGAAGCTTTCTTT. Residues: CASSISRNTEAFF. The variable domain in full, with the rest retrieved from reference TRBV19 and TRBJ1-1, is DGGITQSPKYLFRKEGQNVTLSCEQNLNHDAMYWYRQDPGQGLRLIYYSQIVNDFQKGDIAEGYSVSREKKESFPLTVTSAQKNPTAFYLCASSISRNTEAFFGQGTRLTVV.